This T cell receptor (beta chain) was captured by sequencing in a study of blood T cell repertoires in COVID-19. Clones were sequenced by immunoSEQ multiplex PCR, and TCRdb holds only the in-frame ones, with some missing. The data show around 340,000 clones, 80% to 90% seen once. V was clipped by 5 bases and J by 8 bases; unmatched bases: 8. There are 16 residues in the CDR3. Germline V gene lookup returns CDR1 MNHEY and CDR2 SVGEGT. The clonotype originates from a woman between 55 and 75 years old with COVID-19, enrolled during active disease. V usage is TRBV6-2 or TRBV6-3 and J usage is TRBJ2-1, with 14 bases lining up with TRBD2. Source material: peripheral blood. CDR3 in amino acids: CASSDRLAGGPDEQFF. CDR3 bases: TGTGCCAGCAGTGACCGACTAGCGGGGGGGCCCGATGAGCAGTTCTTC.